The T cell receptor (beta chain) under discussion was sequenced for a study of T cell changes during pregnancy in multiple sclerosis. The CDR3 loop spans 14 amino acids. CDR1 and CDR2 (germline): GTSNPN, SVGIG (reference sequence). After removal of 0 bases from V and 9 bases from J, the junction contained 5 bases not matched to a gene. Clones were sequenced by immunoSEQ multiplex PCR, and TCRdb holds only the in-frame ones, with some missing. The sample comprises about 40,000 clones, 80% to 90% of which are singletons, and roughly 0.52% rests with the top ten. Sequenced material: CD4+ T cells from peripheral blood mononuclear cells, taken before pregnancy. The chain carries TRBV30 and TRBJ1-6; TRBD1 matches 7 bases. The TCR was taken from a female donor with multiple sclerosis, enrolled in a pregnancy study. The CDR3 nucleotides are TGTGCCTGGAGTGTTTCAGGGGGGAGTTCACCCCTCCACTTT. Translated, it gives CAWSVSGGSSPLHF.